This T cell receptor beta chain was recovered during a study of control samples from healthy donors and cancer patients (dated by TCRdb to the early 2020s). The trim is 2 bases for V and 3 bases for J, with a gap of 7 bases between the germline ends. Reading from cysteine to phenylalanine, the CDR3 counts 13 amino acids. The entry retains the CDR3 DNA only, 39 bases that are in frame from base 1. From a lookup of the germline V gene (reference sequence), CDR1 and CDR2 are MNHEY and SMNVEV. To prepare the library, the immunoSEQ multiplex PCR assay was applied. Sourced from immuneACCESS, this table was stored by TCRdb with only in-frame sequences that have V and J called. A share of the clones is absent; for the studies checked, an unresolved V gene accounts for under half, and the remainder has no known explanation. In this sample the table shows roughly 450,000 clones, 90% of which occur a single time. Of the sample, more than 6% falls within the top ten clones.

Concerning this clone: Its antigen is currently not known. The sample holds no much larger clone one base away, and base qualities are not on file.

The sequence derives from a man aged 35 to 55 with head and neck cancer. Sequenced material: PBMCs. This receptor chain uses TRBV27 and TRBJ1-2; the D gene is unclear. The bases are TGTGCCAGCAGTTTAAAGGTGGACTATGGCTACACCTTC. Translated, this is CASSLKVDYGYTF.